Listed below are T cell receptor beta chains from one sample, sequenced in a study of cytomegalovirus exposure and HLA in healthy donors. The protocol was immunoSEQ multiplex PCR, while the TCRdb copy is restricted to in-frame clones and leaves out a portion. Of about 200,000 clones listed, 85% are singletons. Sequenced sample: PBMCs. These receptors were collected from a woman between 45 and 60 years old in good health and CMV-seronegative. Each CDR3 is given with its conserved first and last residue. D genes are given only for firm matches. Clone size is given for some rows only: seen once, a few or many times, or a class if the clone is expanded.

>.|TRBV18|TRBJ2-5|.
CASTGGVQETQYF
TGTGCCTCAACAGGGGGGGTCCAAGAGACCCAGTACTTC
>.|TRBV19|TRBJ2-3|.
CASSMDRGATDTQYF
TGTGCCAGTAGTATGGATCGGGGGGCCACAGATACGCAGTATTTT
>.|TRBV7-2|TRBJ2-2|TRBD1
CASSLGQGPGELFF
TGTGCCAGCAGCTTAGGACAGGGACCCGGGGAGCTGTTTTTT
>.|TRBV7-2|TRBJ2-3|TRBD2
CASSLGLATSTDTQYF
TGTGCCAGCAGCCTGGGACTAGCGACAAGCACAGATACGCAGTATTTT
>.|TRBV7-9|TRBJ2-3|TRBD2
CASSSGLAGGRVDTQYF
TGTGCCAGCAGCTCCGGACTAGCGGGAGGCCGGGTAGATACGCAGTATTTT
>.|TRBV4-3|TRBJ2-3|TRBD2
CASSQGLTSGREDTQYF
TGCGCCAGCAGCCAAGGTTTAACGAGCGGGAGGGAAGATACGCAGTATTTT
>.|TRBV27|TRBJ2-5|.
CASILPPTGYSRETQYF
TGTGCCAGCATTCTCCCCCCGACAGGATACTCAAGAGAGACCCAGTACTTC
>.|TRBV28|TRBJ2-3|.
CASSWTQTTDTQYF
TGTGCCAGCAGTTGGACTCAAACCACAGATACGCAGTATTTT
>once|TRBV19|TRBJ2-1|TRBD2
CASSIGGTRANEQFF
TGTGCCAGTAGTATAGGGGGGACTAGGGCCAATGAGCAGTTCTTC
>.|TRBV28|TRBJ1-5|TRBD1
CASRKDRGENQPQHF
TGTGCCAGCAGAAAAGACAGGGGGGAAAATCAGCCCCAGCATTTT
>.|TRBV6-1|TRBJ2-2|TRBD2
CAIGRGTGELFF
TGTGCCATCGGGAGGGGGACCGGGGAGCTGTTTTTT
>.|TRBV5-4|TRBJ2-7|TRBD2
CASKAGEGPREQYF
TGTGCCAGTAAGGCGGGAGAGGGTCCTAGGGAGCAGTACTTC
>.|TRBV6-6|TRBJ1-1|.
CASSYPQGTEAFF
TGTGCCAGCAGTTACCCCCAGGGGACTGAAGCTTTCTTT
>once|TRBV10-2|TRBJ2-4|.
CASSDPLARGKNIQYF
TGCGCCAGCAGTGACCCCTTGGCGCGGGGAAAAAACATTCAGTACTTC
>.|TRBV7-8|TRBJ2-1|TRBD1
CASSSRGQGEGVF
TGTGCCAGCAGCTCAAGGGGACAGGGGGAAGGGGTCTTC
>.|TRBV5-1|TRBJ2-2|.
CASSFDSTGELFF
TGCGCCAGCAGCTTTGACAGCACCGGGGAGCTGTTTTTT
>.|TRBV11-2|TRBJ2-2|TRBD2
CASSLAALAGNTGELFF
TGTGCCAGCAGCTTAGCTGCGCTAGCGGGGAACACCGGGGAGCTGTTTTTT
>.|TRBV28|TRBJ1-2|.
CASSRGSRGYTF
TGTGCCAGCAGTAGGGGGAGCCGGGGCTACACCTTC
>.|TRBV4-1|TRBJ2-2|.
CASSQDRSLAGELFF
TGCGCCAGCAGCCAAGATAGGAGTCTGGCCGGGGAGCTGTTTTTT
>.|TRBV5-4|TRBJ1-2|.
CASSLLGGGILNYGYTF
TGTGCCAGCAGCTTGCTGGGAGGGGGTATCCTTAACTATGGCTACACCTTC
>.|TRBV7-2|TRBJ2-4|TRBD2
CASTEPLAGAGKNIQYF
TGTGCCAGCACCGAACCCTTAGCGGGAGCAGGCAAAAACATTCAGTACTTC
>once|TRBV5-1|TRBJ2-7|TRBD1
CASARQGAGEQYF
TGTGCCAGCGCGAGACAGGGGGCTGGGGAGCAGTACTTC
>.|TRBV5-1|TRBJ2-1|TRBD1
CASSFLSLTGTGNPHEQFF
TGCGCCAGCAGCTTTTTGTCATTAACCGGGACAGGGAATCCCCATGAGCAGTTCTTC
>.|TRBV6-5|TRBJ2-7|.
CASSYSILLGTEQYF
TGTGCCAGCAGTTACTCGATTCTCCTAGGAACCGAGCAGTACTTC
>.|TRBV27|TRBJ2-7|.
CASKNYPEDEQYF
TGTGCCAGCAAGAACTACCCGGAAGACGAGCAGTACTTC
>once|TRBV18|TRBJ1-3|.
CASSPQGGNTIYF
TGTGCCAGCTCACCGCAGGGAGGAAACACCATATATTTT
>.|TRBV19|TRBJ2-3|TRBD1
CALKETDGTGFSDTQYF
TGTGCCTTAAAGGAGACTGATGGGACAGGGTTTTCAGATACGCAGTATTTT
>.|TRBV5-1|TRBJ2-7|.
CASSQPGASYEQYF
TGCGCCAGCAGTCAGCCAGGGGCCTCCTACGAGCAGTACTTC
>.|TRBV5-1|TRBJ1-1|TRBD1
CASSARDRGTEAFF
TGCGCCAGCAGCGCCCGGGACAGGGGGACTGAAGCTTTCTTT
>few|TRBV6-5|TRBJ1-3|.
CASSYDSSGNTIYF
TGTGCCAGCAGTTACGACAGCTCTGGAAACACCATATATTTT
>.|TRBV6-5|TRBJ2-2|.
CASSYVVNPGELFF
TGTGCCAGCAGTTACGTAGTAAACCCCGGGGAGCTGTTTTTT
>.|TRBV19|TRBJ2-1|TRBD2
CAVGGLAGGTYNEQFF
TGTGCCGTGGGGGGGCTAGCGGGAGGGACCTACAATGAGCAGTTCTTC
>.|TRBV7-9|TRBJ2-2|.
CASSIGRNTGELFF
TGTGCCAGCAGCATCGGGAGAAACACCGGGGAGCTGTTTTTT
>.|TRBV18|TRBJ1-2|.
CASSPQTDNYGYTF
TGTGCCAGCTCACCGCAGACAGATAACTATGGCTACACCTTC
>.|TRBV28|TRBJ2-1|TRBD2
CASGDPGLAGVEQFF
TGTGCCAGCGGGGACCCGGGACTAGCGGGAGTTGAGCAGTTCTTC
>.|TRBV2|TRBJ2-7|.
CASSEGSEQYF
TGTGCCAGCAGTGAAGGCAGTGAGCAGTACTTC
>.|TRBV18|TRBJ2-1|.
CASSPSNGGPSYNEQFF
TGTGCCAGCTCACCGTCAAATGGAGGGCCCTCTTACAATGAGCAGTTCTTC
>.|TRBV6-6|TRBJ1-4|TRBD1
CASTRTGGSEKLFF
TGTGCCAGCACCCGAACAGGGGGAAGTGAAAAACTGTTTTTT
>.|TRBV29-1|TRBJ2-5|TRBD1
CSVGRTGGRETQYF
TGCAGCGTTGGGAGGACAGGGGGCCGCGAGACCCAGTACTTC
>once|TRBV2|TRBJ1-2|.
CARLKTEGYGYTF
TGTGCCAGACTTAAGACCGAGGGTTATGGCTACACCTTC
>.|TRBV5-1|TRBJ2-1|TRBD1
CASSLGQGVGRDNEQFF
TGCGCCAGCAGCTTGGGACAGGGCGTTGGTCGGGATAATGAGCAGTTCTTC
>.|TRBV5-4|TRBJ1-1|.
CASSSWAGNTEAFF
TGTGCCAGCAGCTCCTGGGCTGGGAACACTGAAGCTTTCTTT
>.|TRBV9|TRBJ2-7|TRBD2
CASSVEPSGSGGYEQYF
TGTGCCAGCAGCGTGGAGCCTAGCGGAAGTGGGGGCTACGAGCAGTACTTC
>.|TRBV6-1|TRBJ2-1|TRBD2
CASSVGLAGGNEQFF
TGTGCCAGCAGTGTAGGACTAGCGGGAGGAAATGAGCAGTTCTTC